This is a list of T cell receptor beta chains from one sample in a study of blood T cell repertoires in COVID-19. The assay was immunoSEQ multiplex PCR, and TCRdb's table has in-frame clones only and misses some. The sample gives 80,000 or so clones, about 88% of which show up once; over 15% is in the top ten. Sequencing was performed on peripheral blood. Every receptor here comes from a human donor in a cohort sampled during active COVID-19. Each CDR3 is given with its conserved first and last residue.

v_call cdr3_aa
TRBV10-3 CAISEYLPGLGGTGELFF
TRBV7-9 CASSFSQGLPLHF
TRBV4-2 CASSPSVSRVGPTSNQPQHF
TRBV5-1 CASSHEERIRHTGELFF
TRBV3-1/TRBV3-2 CASKGHQGTEAFF
TRBV13 CASSLRQKGDEQFF
TRBV11-1 CASSPDRWAEKLFF
TRBV10-3 CAISFKAGTLNTGELFF
TRBV5-8 CASSRTNTYGYTF
TRBV28 CASSTQSGGGGEKLFF
TRBV11-3 CASSSPGTDNEQFF
TRBV30 CAWSVGGGAFF
TRBV7-7 CASSLARGGAGETQYF
TRBV7-8 CASRSKLGARNSPLHF
TRBV13 CASSHQAEGTYEQYF
TRBV6-5 CASSYSAPNNEQFF
TRBV11-2 CASSPGLGQNYEQYF
TRBV9 CASSVVGDLLGTDTQYF
TRBV25-1 CASSGGQGNYGYTF
TRBV30 CAWKGQGAHSPLHF
TRBV7-3 CASSTLRGLGYTF
TRBV5-1 CASSTDRGFYNSPLHF
TRBV2 CASRHGTGVFPGELFF
TRBV11-3 CASSTGDQETQYF
TRBV9 CASSVDGDTYNEQFF
TRBV7-2 CASSPRGGTIYEQYF
TRBV4-2 CASSQERGGVGELFF
TRBV27 CASSGQGISYNEQFF
TRBV9 CASSVATGSTYNEQFF
TRBV28 CASSFAGTLDGYGYTF
TRBV18 CASSPVATGDINGAFF
TRBV6-2/TRBV6-3 CASRPIPGGNANYGYTF
TRBV5-1 CASSLQGNTEAFF
TRBV19 CASSLLTGTGGEKLFF
TRBV5-6 CASSLLAGTDTQYF
TRBV9 CASSEDGALRLYNEQFF
TRBV10-1 CASSESSEQFF
TRBV7-2 CASSLTGGGVASRGYTF
TRBV10-1 CASSPVEAGGYNEQFF
TRBV6-2/TRBV6-3 CASSVAGVTKNIQYF
TRBV7-3 CASSTSGGANNEQFF
TRBV24-1 CATSPKGGYALRQFF
TRBV27 CASSFSGSGNYNSPLHF
TRBV7-3 CASSLGPAGSYNEQFF
TRBV20-1 CSASKGLLANEQFF
TRBV11-2 CASSIQGLLHEQYF
TRBV5-5 CASSSRIENTIYF
TRBV10-3 CASVGASGISYEQYF
TRBV21-1 CASSKIGYGKLAKNIQYF
TRBV10-1 CASSGGYTGELFF
TRBV29-1 CSVTGTGYGYTF
TRBV29-1 CSVESGGANTGELFF
TRBV9 CASSVDPQTAYNEQFF
TRBV30 CAWSEGAINQPQHF